These 6 T cell receptor beta chains share one sample of origin, sequenced in a study of human T cells and chemical hapten exposure. A single record per CDR3 protein comes from TCRdb applying MiXCR to the RACE reads. The sample carries more than 150,000 distinct CDR3 sequences, 14% recorded once. Time point given: patch test 1, 2 weeks after DPC sensitization. The treatment was: therapeutic diphenylcyclopropenone sensitization with weekly scalp DPC. The specimen comprised whole blood, sampled in connection with sensitization to the hapten diphenylcyclopropenone (DPC). These receptors were taken from a woman in her twenties or thirties with alopecia areata. Some clones in this sample may be carry-over from other donors' samples.

V usage is TRBV12-3 or TRBV12-4 and J usage is TRBJ1-1; D ambiguous. Trimming cost V 8 bases and J 1 base, with 14 bases left between them. The CDR3 loop spans 14 amino acids. CDR3 protein: CASGRTESNTEAFF. CDR3 nucleotides: TGTGCCAGCGGTCGGACGGAGTCGAACACTGAAGCTTTCTTT.

This chain links TRBV6-5 with TRBJ2-3; D may correspond to TRBD1 or TRBD2 (5 bases each). Germline CDR1 is MNHEY and CDR2 is SVGAGI. V was pared by 4 bases and J by 1 base, with 12 bases between. The length of the CDR3 is 15 residues. The CDR3 loop reads CASSLLRGRTDTQYF. The CDR3 DNA sequence: TGTGCCAGCAGTTTGCTTCGGGGCCGCACAGATACGCAGTATTTT.

This clonotype has just a few counts. This rearrangement joins TRBV4-2 to TRBJ1-2; 10 nucleotides line up with TRBD1. Germline CDR1 reads LGHNA; CDR2 reads YNFKEQ. The CDR3 has 16 residues. The trim removed 3 bases at V and 9 bases at J, leaving 13 bases unmatched. The CDR3 DNA follows: TGTGCCAGCAGCCATACCTCTGGCGGGACAGGGGAGAGCTACACCTTC. It is translated as CASSHTSGGTGESYTF.

A few counts support this clonotype. The chain has TRBV29-1 and TRBJ1-2, with D maybe TRBD1 (5 bases). From germline, CDR1 is SQVTM and CDR2 ANQGSEA. The CDR3 runs 12 residues. Trimming removed 1 base at V and 8 bases at J, with 11 bases between. This CDR3 is CSVEVGAGGYTF. CDR3 bases: TGCAGCGTTGAAGTAGGGGCGGGAGGCTACACCTTC.

V and J are TRBV20-1 and TRBJ1-5; D may be TRBD1 (5 bases). V shed 6 bases and J shed 7 bases, with 16 bases lying between them. The CDR3 is 13 amino acids. CDR1 DFQATT and CDR2 SNEGSKA come from the germline V gene (reference sequence). Here the CDR3 reads CSAQTGGRQPQHF. The DNA for the CDR3 is TGCAGTGCCCAGACCGGGGGTAGGCAGCCCCAGCATTTT.

This clonotype has only a few counts. This sequence joins TRBV29-1 and TRBJ1-2; no reliable D call. The V gene lost 4 bases and the J gene lost 3 bases, with 9 bases spanning the gap. The CDR3 contains 12 residues. CDR1 is SQVTM, CDR2 ANQGSEA, per germline. CDR3 nucleotides: TGCAGCGTTGCGGCAGCCGACTATGGCTACACCTTC. It codes for CSVAAADYGYTF.